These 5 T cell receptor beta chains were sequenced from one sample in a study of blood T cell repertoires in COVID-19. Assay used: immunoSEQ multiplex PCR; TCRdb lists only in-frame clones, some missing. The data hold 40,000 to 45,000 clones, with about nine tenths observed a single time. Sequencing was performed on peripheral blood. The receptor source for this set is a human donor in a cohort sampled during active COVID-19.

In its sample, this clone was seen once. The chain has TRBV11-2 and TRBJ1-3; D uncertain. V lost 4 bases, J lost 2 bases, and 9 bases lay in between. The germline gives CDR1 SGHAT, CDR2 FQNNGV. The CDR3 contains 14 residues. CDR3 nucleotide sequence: TGTGCCAGCAGCTCTGGCTTTCCTGGAAACACCATATATTTT. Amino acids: CASSSGFPGNTIYF.

This chain's CDR3 is CASRPSGAYEQYF. CDR3 DNA sequence: TGTGCCAGCAGGCCTAGCGGGGCCTACGAGCAGTACTTC. V usage is TRBV7-2 and J usage is TRBJ2-7; 9 bases are a match to TRBD2. V shed 6 bases and J 2 bases; nucleotides not matched to a gene: 2. Germline CDR1 is SGHTA and CDR2 is FQGNSA. The CDR3 consists of 13 residues.

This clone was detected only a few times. For the CDR3, the DNA is TGCAGCGTTGAGGGGGCCCCTTACGAGCAGTACTTC. It is translated as CSVEGAPYEQYF. The V and J genes are TRBV29-1 and TRBJ2-7; D might be TRBD1 (6 bases). Germline V lookup: CDR1 SQVTM, CDR2 ANQGSEA. CDR3 size: 12 residues. V lost 3 bases and J lost 4, with 10 bases in between.

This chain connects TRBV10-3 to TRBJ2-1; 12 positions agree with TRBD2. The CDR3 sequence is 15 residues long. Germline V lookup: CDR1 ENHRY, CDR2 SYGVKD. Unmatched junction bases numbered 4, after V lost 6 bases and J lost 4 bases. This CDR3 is CAIRWTSGTYNEQFF. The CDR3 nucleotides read TGTGCCATCAGATGGACTAGCGGGACTTACAATGAGCAGTTCTTC.

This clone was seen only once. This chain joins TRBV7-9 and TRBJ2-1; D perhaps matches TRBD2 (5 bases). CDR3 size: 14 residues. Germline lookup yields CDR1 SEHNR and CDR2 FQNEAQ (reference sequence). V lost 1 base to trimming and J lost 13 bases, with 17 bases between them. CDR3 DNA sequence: TGTGCCAGCAGCTTAGAGGAGGTGCGGGCCAGTCAGTTCTTC. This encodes CASSLEEVRASQFF. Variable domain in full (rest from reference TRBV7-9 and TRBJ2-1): DTGVSQNPRHKITKRGQNVTFRCDPISEHNRLYWYRQTLGQGPEFLTYFQNEAQLEKSRLLSDRFSAERPKGSFSTLEIQRTEQGDSAMYLCASSLEEVRASQFFGPGTRLTVL.